Following are 13 T cell receptor beta chains from one sample sequenced in a study of blood T cell repertoires in COVID-19. The protocol was immunoSEQ multiplex PCR, while the TCRdb copy is restricted to in-frame clones and leaves out a portion. The sample has about 140,000 clones; 85% to 90% are singletons. The sequencing input was peripheral blood. The receptors derive from a man in his fifties with active or convalescent COVID-19.

The V and J genes are TRBV7-9 and TRBJ1-2; the match to TRBD1 covers 10 bases. The CDR3 has 15 amino acids. Looked up from germline, CDR1 is SEHNR and CDR2 is FQNEAQ (reference sequence). The trim removed 5 bases at V and 8 bases at J, leaving 11 bases unmatched. The CDR3 reads CASSLTGGAPRGYTF. The CDR3 DNA reads TGTGCCAGCAGCCTGACAGGGGGCGCTCCCCGAGGCTACACCTTC.

This clone was found a few times. This sequence joins TRBV24-1 and TRBJ1-5, with TRBD1 matching over 11 bases. CDR1 is KGHDR and CDR2 is SFDVKD in the germline V gene. Trimming cost V 3 bases and J 4 bases; bases outside gene matches: 1. The CDR3 contains 15 residues. Written as DNA, the CDR3 is TGTGCCACCAGTGATGGACAGGGGGCGAATCAGCCCCAGCATTTT. This translates into CATSDGQGANQPQHF.

The chain couples TRBV19 to TRBJ1-2; D not certain. The CDR3 length is 14 residues. V dropped 6 bases and J dropped 1 base, with 12 bases sitting between them. CDR1 and CDR2 (germline): LNHDA, SQIVND (reference sequence). This chain's CDR3 is CASRVSQDNYGYTF. CDR3 in DNA: TGTGCCAGTAGGGTGTCCCAGGATAACTATGGCTACACCTTC. Full variable domain (outside the CDR3, taken from reference TRBV19 and TRBJ1-2): DGGITQSPKYLFRKEGQNVTLSCEQNLNHDAMYWYRQDPGQGLRLIYYSQIVNDFQKGDIAEGYSVSREKKESFPLTVTSAQKNPTAFYLCASRVSQDNYGYTFGSGTRLTVV.

This rearrangement joins TRBV10-1 to TRBJ1-5; 8 nucleotides line up with TRBD1. Germline V gives CDR1 WNHNN, CDR2 SYGVQD (reference sequence). The CDR3 covers 14 residues. The J segment lost 3 bases and the V segment lost 7 bases, leaving 5 bases of the junction unmatched. CDR3 bases: TGCGCCAGCACCAGGACAGGGCACAATCAGCCCCAGCATTTT. It yields the protein CASTRTGHNQPQHF.

The chain combines TRBV7-9 with TRBJ2-7; TRBD2 is a possible D gene (5 bases). V lost 2 bases, J lost 4 bases, and 24 bases lay in between. Germline assignment: CDR1 SEHNR and CDR2 FQNEAQ (reference sequence). The CDR3 runs to 18 residues. CDR3 sequence: CASSLTLTVTGTGYEQYF. For the CDR3, the DNA is TGTGCCAGCAGCTTAACATTAACAGTCACGGGAACGGGGTACGAGCAGTACTTC.

The rearrangement uses TRBV11-3 and TRBJ2-3; TRBD1 agrees at 9 bases. Germline CDR1 is SGHNT and CDR2 is YENEEA. V lost 5 bases to trimming and J lost 3 bases; unmatched junction nucleotides: 6. The CDR3 is 15 residues long. CDR3 in amino acids: CASSTGQGNTDTQYF. The CDR3 DNA reads TGTGCCAGCAGCACGGGACAGGGAAATACAGATACGCAGTATTTT.

This chain joins TRBV29-1 and TRBJ2-4; D may be TRBD1 (6 bases). V dropped 0 bases and J dropped 6 bases, with 15 bases sitting between them. Per germline, CDR1 SQVTM and CDR2 ANQGSEA. The CDR3 is made up of 15 amino acids. The CDR3 sequence: CSVEDQGLRGNIQYF. The CDR3 nucleotides are TGCAGCGTTGAAGATCAGGGGTTGAGGGGAAACATTCAGTACTTC.

V usage is TRBV5-8 and J usage is TRBJ1-2; 8 nucleotides align to TRBD1. CDR3 size: 13 residues. With 0 bases clipped from V and 8 bases from J, the junction kept 3 bases outside the gene matches. CDR1 is SGHTS and CDR2 is YDEGEE in the germline V gene. The CDR3 spells CASSLGTGRGYTF. DNA for the CDR3: TGTGCCAGCAGCTTGGGGACAGGGAGGGGCTACACCTTC.

V gene TRBV18 combines with J gene TRBJ1-1, with 7 bases that match TRBD1. With V trimmed by 1 base and J by 3 bases, 5 bases remained unmatched. The CDR3 sequence is 15 residues long. Germline CDR1 reads KGHSH; CDR2 reads LQKENI. CDR3 in DNA: TGTGCCAGCTCACCACAACCAGGGGGAGACACTGAAGCTTTCTTT. This sequence encodes CASSPQPGGDTEAFF.

On this clone itself: This sample includes further DNA sequences coding for the same CDR3. The J gene is TRBJ2-2, the V gene TRBV27, with 10 nucleotides matching TRBD1. From germline, CDR1 is MNHEY and CDR2 SMNVEV (reference sequence). CDR3 length equals 15 residues. Trimming at V came to 9 bases and at J to 1 base, leaving 5 bases not matched to a gene. In DNA form, the CDR3 reads TGTGCCAGTAGTCGGGACAGGGGGAACACCGGGGAGCTGTTTTTT. Its translation is CASSRDRGNTGELFF.

V usage is TRBV29-1 and J usage is TRBJ2-7, with 14 bases matching TRBD2. The V segment lost 6 bases and the J segment 6 bases; nucleotides outside the gene matches: 7. CDR1 is SQVTM and CDR2 is ANQGSEA in the germline V gene. CDR3 size: 14 residues. CDR3 amino acids: CSVAGTSGRTEQYF. Written as DNA, the CDR3 is TGCAGCGTCGCAGGGACTAGCGGGAGAACCGAGCAGTACTTC.

This rearrangement joins TRBV5-8 to TRBJ2-1; no clear D. The V gene's germline CDR1 is SGHTS and CDR2 YDEGEE. V was shortened by 3 bases and J by 4 bases, with 8 bases between the two germline ends. This CDR3 comprises 13 residues. The CDR3 DNA sequence: TGTGCCAGCAGCTCCTCGCAGTACAATGAGCAGTTCTTC. Translation: CASSSSQYNEQFF. Filled out from reference TRBV5-8 and TRBJ2-1, the complete variable domain reads EAGVTQSPTHLIKTRGQQATLRCSPISGHTSVYWYQQALGLGLQFLLWYDEGEERNRGNFPPRFSGRQFPNYSSELNVNALELEDSALYLCASSSSQYNEQFFGPGTRLTVL.

V and J are TRBV6-5 and TRBJ1-6; D is uncertain. This CDR3 is 14 amino acids long. V lost 6 bases to trimming and J lost 9 bases, with 15 bases between them. The germline gives CDR1 MNHEY, CDR2 SVGAGI. CDR3 sequence: CASSRDKEASPLHF. DNA for the CDR3: TGTGCCAGCAGCCGTGACAAGGAAGCTTCACCCCTCCACTTT.